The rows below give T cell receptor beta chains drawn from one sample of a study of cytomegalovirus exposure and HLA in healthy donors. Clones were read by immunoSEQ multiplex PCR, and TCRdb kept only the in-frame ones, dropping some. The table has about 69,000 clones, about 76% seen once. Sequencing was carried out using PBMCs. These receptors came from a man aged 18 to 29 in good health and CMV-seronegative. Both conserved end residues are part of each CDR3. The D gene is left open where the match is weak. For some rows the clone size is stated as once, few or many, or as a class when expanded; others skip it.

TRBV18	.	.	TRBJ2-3	TGTGCCAGCTCACCACTTCAGGGTGTGGGCACAGATACGCAGTATTTT	CASSPLQGVGTDTQYF
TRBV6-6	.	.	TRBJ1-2	TGTGCCAGCGGTTACTTGCAGGATAGCTATGGCTACACCTTC	CASGYLQDSYGYTF
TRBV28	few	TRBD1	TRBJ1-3	TGTGCCAGCAGCCCAAGAGCTACAGGGGCTTACTCTGGAAACACCATATATTTT	CASSPRATGAYSGNTIYF
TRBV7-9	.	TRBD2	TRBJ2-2	TGTGCCAGCAGCTTAGGGGTACTAGCGGTCACCGGGGAGCTGTTTTTT	CASSLGVLAVTGELFF
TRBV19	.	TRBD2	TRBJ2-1	TGTGCCAGTAGTATGAGTGCGGGGGGGATTTACAATGAGCAGTTCTTC	CASSMSAGGIYNEQFF
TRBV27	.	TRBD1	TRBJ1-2	TGTGCCAGCAGTTTACGGGACAGGGAAGACTATGGCTACACCTTC	CASSLRDREDYGYTF
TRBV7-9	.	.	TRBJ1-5	TGTGCCAGCAGCTTAGCAGGGGGAAGTCAGCCCCAGCATTTT	CASSLAGGSQPQHF
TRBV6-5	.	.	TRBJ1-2	TGTGCCAGCAGTTACGTAGCGGGTCGGAGTGGCTACACCTTC	CASSYVAGRSGYTF
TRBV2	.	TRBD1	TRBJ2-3	TGTGCCAGCAGTGAATTAGGGACAGGCGGCACAGATACGCAGTATTTT	CASSELGTGGTDTQYF
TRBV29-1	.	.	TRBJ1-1	TGCAGCGTGGCCCTCGGGGTAAGAACTGAAGCTTTCTTT	CSVALGVRTEAFF
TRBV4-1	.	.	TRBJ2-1	TGCGCCAGCAGCCAAGGTTACAACACCTACAATGAGCAGTTCTTC	CASSQGYNTYNEQFF
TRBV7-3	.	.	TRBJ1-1	TGTGCCAGCAGCTTAATCCCGGGGGCTGAAGCTTTCTTT	CASSLIPGAEAFF
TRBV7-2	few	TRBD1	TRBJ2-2	TGTGCCAGCAGCCGCCAGGGGGCGGGCACCGGGGAGCTGTTTTTT	CASSRQGAGTGELFF
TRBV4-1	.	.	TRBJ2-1	TGCGCCAGCAGCCAAGACGGGGGCTCCTACAATGAGCAGTTCTTC	CASSQDGGSYNEQFF
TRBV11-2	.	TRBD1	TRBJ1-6	TGTGCCAGCAGCGCACCCCGGACAGGGTATTCACCCCTCCACTTT	CASSAPRTGYSPLHF
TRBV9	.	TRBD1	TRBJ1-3	TGTGCCAGCAGCGTAGACAGGGGGCTAAACACCATATATTTT	CASSVDRGLNTIYF
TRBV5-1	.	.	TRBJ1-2	TGCGCCAGCAGCTCCCTACAGGGCTATGGCTACACCTTC	CASSSLQGYGYTF
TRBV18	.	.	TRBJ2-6	TGTGCCAGCTCACCCTTGTTGGGGGTCGCAGGGGCTGGGGCCAACGTCCTGACTTTC	CASSPLLGVAGAGANVLTF
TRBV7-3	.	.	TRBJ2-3	TGTGCCAGCAGCGCAACGGGTTGGAGAGATACGCAGTATTTT	CASSATGWRDTQYF
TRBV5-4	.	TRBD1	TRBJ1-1	TGTGCCAGCAGCTACCCGGGTGAACAGGGGGGAAGAACTGAAGCTTTCTTT	CASSYPGEQGGRTEAFF
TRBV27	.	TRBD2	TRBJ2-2	TGTGCCAGCAGTTCGACTAGCGGGGGGGCCCACGGGGAGCTGTTTTTT	CASSSTSGGAHGELFF
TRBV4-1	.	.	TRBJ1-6	TGCGCCAGCAGCGAAGACGCGGGGGAAAGCTCCTATAATTCACCCCTCCACTTT	CASSEDAGESSYNSPLHF
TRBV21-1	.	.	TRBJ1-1	TGTGCCAGCACCGTAAAAGGGACAGTGAACACTGAAGCTTTCTTT	CASTVKGTVNTEAFF
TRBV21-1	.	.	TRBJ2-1	.	CASSSRDTQGVGYGNEQFF
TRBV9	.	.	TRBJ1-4	TGTGCCAGCAGCGTAGCAGGGTTTGGTGAAAAACTGTTTTTT	CASSVAGFGEKLFF
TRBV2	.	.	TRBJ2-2	TGTGCCAGCATACAGATAGGCACCGGGGAGCTGTTTTTT	CASIQIGTGELFF
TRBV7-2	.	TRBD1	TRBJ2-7	TGTGCCAGCAGCCTAGCCGGGACAGGAATCTACGAGCAGTACTTC	CASSLAGTGIYEQYF
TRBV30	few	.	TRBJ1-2	TGTGCCTGGAGTTTTAAATTTGGCTACACCTTC	CAWSFKFGYTF
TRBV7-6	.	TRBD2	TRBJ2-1	TGTGCCAGCAGCTTAGAGGCGGGACTAGCGGGGGGGGTAAATGAGCAGTTCTTC	CASSLEAGLAGGVNEQFF
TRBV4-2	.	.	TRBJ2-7	TGTGCCAGCAGCCAAGATATGAGGGGGACCGGCTACGAGCAGTACTTC	CASSQDMRGTGYEQYF
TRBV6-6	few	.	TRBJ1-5	TGTGCCAGCAGTTACGGCGGGTCGGGGGATCAGCCCCAGCATTTT	CASSYGGSGDQPQHF
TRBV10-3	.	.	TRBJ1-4	TGTGCCATCAGCGCATCGGGGGATGAAAAACTGTTTTTT	CAISASGDEKLFF
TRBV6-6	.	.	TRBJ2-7	TGTGCCAGCAGTTATCGACAGTCCTACGAGCAGTACTTC	CASSYRQSYEQYF
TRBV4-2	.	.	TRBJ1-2	TGTGCCAGCAGCCAAGATCGGGCAGGGGACGGTGGCTACACCTTC	CASSQDRAGDGGYTF
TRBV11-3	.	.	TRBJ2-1	TGTGCCAGCAGCCTCCAGGACAATGAGCAGTTCTTC	CASSLQDNEQFF
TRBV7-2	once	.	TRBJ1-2	TGTGCCAGCAGCTTAGTCGTTAGGGGCAATGGCTACACCTTC	CASSLVVRGNGYTF